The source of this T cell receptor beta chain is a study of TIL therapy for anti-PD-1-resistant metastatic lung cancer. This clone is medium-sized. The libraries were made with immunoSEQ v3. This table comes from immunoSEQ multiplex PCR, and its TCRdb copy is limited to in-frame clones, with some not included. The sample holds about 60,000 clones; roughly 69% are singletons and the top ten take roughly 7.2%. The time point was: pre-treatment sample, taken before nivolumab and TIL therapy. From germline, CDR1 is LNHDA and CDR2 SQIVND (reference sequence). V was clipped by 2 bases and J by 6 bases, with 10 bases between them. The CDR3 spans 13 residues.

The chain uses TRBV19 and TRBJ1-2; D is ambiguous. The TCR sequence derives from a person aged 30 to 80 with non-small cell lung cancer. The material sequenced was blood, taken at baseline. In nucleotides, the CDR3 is TGTGCCAGTAGTATACTGTCCGGCAATGGCTACACCTTC. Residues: CASSILSGNGYTF.